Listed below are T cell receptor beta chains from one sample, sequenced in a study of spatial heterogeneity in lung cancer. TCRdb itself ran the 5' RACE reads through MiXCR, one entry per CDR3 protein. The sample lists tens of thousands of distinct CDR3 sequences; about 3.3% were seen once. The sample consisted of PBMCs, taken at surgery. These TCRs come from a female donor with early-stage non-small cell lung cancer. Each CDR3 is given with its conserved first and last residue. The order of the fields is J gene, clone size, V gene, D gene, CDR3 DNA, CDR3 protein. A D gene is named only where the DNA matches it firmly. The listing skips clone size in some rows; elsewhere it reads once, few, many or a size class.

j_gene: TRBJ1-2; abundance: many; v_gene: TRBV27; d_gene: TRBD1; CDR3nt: TGTGCCAGCAGTTCGAGACAGGGGGCAGAGGGCTACACCTTC; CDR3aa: CASSSRQGAEGYTF
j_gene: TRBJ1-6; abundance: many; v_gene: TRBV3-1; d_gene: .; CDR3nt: TGTGCCAGCAGCCAAGTTGAAGGGAATTCACCCCTCCACTTT; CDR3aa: CASSQVEGNSPLHF
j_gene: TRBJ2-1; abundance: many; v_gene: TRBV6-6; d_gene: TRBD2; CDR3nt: TGTGCCAGCAGTACAAGCGGGAGCCCCTACAATGAGCAGTTCTTC; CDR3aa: CASSTSGSPYNEQFF
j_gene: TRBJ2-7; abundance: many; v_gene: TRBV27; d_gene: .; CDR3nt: TGTGCCAGCAGTTTATACGGCTACGAGCAGTACTTC; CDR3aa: CASSLYGYEQYF
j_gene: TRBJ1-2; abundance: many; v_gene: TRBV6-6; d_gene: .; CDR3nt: TGTGCCAGCAGTTACTTAGACAGCTCGAACTATGGCTACACCTTC; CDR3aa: CASSYLDSSNYGYTF
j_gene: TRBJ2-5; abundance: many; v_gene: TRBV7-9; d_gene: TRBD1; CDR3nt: TGTGCCAGCAGCTCGGACAGGGCCCTACAAGAGACCCAGTACTTC; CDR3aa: CASSSDRALQETQYF
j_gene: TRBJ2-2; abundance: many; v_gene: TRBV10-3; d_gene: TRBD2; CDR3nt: TGTGCCATCAGCGGGAGGGAGCACACCGGGGAGCTGTTTTTT; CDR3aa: CAISGREHTGELFF
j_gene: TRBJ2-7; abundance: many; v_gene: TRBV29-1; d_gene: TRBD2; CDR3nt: TGCAACGCGGGGGATCTTCACGAGCAGTACTTC; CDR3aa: CNAGDLHEQYF
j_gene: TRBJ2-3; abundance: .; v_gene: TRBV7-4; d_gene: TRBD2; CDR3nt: TGTGCCAGCAGCTCTCTCGGGACTAGTAAGACAGATACGCAGTATTTT; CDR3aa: CASSSLGTSKTDTQYF
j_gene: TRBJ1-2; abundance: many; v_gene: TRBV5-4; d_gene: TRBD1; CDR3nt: TGTGCCAGCAGCTCGCCGGGACAGGGGGCCGATGGCTACACCTTC; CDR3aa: CASSSPGQGADGYTF
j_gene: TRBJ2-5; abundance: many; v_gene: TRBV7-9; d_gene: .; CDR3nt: TGTGCCAGCAGCACCCTAAAGGGGGGGCTGGGGCAAGAGACCCAGTACTTC; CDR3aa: CASSTLKGGLGQETQYF
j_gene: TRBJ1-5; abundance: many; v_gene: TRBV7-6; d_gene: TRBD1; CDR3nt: TGTGCCAGCAGCCGAGAAAGGGACAGTCCCCAGCATTTT; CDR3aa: CASSRERDSPQHF
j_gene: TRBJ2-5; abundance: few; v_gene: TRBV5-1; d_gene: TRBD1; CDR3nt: TGCGCCAGCAGCTTGGACCCACTAGGATCGACAGGGGAGACCCAGTACTTC; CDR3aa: CASSLDPLGSTGETQYF
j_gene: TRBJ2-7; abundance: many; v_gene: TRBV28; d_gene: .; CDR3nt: TGTGCCAGCAGAACCGACAGGATCTATTACGAGCAGTACTTC; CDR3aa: CASRTDRIYYEQYF
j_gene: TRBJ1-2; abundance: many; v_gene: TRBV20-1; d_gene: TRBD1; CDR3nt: TGCAGTGCTAGGGCAATACAGGGGGCGCGAGGCTACACCTTC; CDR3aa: CSARAIQGARGYTF
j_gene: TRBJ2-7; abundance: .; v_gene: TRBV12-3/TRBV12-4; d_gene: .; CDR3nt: TGTGCCAGCAGCGAGACCGGGAGCGCCTACGAGCAGTACTTC; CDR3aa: CASSETGSAYEQYF
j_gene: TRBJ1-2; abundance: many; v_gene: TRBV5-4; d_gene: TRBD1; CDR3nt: TGTGCCAGCAGCCGTCCCGGGACAGGGGTCTACACCTTC; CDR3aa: CASSRPGTGVYTF
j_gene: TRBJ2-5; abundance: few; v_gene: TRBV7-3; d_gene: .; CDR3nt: TGTGCCAGCAGCTTTAAACGGGCGCGCCTCCAAGAGACCCAGTACTTC; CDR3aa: CASSFKRARLQETQYF
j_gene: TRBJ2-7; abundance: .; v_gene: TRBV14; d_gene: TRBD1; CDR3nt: TGTGCCAGCAGCCCCCGGGACAGGCCCTACGAGCAGTACTTC; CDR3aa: CASSPRDRPYEQYF
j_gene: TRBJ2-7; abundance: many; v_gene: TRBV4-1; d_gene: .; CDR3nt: TGCGCCAGCAGCCAAGGCCGGGACATATACGAGCAGTACTTC; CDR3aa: CASSQGRDIYEQYF
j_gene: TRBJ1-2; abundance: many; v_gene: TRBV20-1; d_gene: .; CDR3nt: TGCAGTGCTAGACTACTCGATGGCTACACCTTC; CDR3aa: CSARLLDGYTF
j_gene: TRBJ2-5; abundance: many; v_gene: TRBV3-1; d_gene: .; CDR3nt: TGTGCCAGCAGCCAAGAGCCCCGCGGGACCAAAGAGACCCAGTACTTC; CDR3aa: CASSQEPRGTKETQYF
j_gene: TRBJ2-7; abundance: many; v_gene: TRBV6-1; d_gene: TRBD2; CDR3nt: TGTGCCAGCAGTGTTTCTAGCGGGAGCTACGAGCAGTACTTC; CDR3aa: CASSVSSGSYEQYF
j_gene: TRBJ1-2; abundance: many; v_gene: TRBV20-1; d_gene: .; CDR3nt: TGCAGTGCTAGAGATCTGGGGGTCAATTATGGCTACACCTTC; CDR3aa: CSARDLGVNYGYTF
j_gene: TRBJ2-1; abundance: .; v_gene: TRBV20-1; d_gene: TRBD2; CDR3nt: TGCAGTGCCGCTGGTGGAGCGGGAGTCACGTACAATGAGCAGTTCTTC; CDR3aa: CSAAGGAGVTYNEQFF
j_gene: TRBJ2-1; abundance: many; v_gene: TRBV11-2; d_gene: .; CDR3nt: TGTGCCAGCAGCCCCAATAGGGGGTCGGGTGGTGAGCAGTTCTTC; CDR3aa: CASSPNRGSGGEQFF
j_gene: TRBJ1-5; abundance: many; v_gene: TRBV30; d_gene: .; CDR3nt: TGTGCCTGGAGTGTGGGAGCGTACGGGAATCAGCCCCAGCATTTT; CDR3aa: CAWSVGAYGNQPQHF
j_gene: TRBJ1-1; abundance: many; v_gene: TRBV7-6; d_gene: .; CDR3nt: TGTGCCAGCAGCTACCGACAGCTTTCTATGAACACTGAAGCTTTCTTT; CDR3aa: CASSYRQLSMNTEAFF
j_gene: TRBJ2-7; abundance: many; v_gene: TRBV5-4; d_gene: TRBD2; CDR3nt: TGTGCCAGCAGCTTGAACTTGGGACTAGCGGGAGTTGAGCAGTACTTC; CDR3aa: CASSLNLGLAGVEQYF
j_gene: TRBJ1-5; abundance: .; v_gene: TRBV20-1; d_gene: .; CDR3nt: TGCAGTGCTAGAGATTTTAATCAGCCCCAGCATTTT; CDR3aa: CSARDFNQPQHF
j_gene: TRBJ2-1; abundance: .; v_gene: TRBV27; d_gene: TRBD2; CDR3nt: TGTGCCAGCGCACCGGGACTAGCGACCTACAATGAGCAGTTCTTC; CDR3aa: CASAPGLATYNEQFF
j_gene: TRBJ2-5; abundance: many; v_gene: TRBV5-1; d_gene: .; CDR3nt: TGCGCCAGCAGCCCGCGGGAATCGGGGCCTGCCTTGGAGACCCAGTACTTC; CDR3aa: CASSPRESGPALETQYF
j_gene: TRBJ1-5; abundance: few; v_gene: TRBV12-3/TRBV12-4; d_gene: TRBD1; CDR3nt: TGTGCCAGCAGGGGACAGGGAGGGCAGCCCCAGCATTTT; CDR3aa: CASRGQGGQPQHF
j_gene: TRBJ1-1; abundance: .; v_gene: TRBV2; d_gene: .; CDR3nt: TGTGCCAGCAGTGAAGCGGCCAACACTGAAGCTTTCTTT; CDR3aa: CASSEAANTEAFF
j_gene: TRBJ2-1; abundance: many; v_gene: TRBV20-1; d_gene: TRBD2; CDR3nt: TGCAGTGCTAGAGTGTCTAGCGGGAGCGGAAATGAGCAGTTCTTC; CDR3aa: CSARVSSGSGNEQFF
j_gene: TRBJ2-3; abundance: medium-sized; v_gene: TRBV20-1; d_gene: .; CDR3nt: TGCAGTGCTAGAAAGCGGAACACAGATACGCAGTATTTT; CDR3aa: CSARKRNTDTQYF
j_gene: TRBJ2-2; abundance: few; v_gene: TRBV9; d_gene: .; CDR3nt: TGTGCCAGCAGCACCCAAGGACATTCCGCGACCCAAGGACATTCCGCGAACACCGGGGAGCTGTTTTTT; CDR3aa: CASSTQGHSATQGHSANTGELFF
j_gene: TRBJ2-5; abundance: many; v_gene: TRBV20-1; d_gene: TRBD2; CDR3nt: TGCAGTGCTAGGAGACTAGCGCAAGAGACCCAGTACTTC; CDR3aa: CSARRLAQETQYF
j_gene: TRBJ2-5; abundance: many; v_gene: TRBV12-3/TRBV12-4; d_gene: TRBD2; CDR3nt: TGTGCCAGCAGTTTATCCGGGGGGAGGGAGACCCAGTACTTC; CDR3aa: CASSLSGGRETQYF
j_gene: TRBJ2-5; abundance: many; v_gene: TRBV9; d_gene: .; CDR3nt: TGTGCCAGCAGCGTAGCCGGGGGCAGAAACCAAGAGACCCAGTACTTC; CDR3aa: CASSVAGGRNQETQYF
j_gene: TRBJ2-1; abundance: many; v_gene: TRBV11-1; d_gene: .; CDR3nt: TGTGCCAGCAGCTTAGAACCATACAATGAGCAGTTCTTC; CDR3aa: CASSLEPYNEQFF
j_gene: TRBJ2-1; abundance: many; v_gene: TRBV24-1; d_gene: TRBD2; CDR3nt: TGTGCCACCAGTGACCCCGCAGCGGGATCCTACAATGAGCAGTTCTTC; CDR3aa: CATSDPAAGSYNEQFF
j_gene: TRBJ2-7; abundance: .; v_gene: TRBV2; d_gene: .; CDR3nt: TGTGCCAGCAGCCAGCGGGCCCTGGGTCCCGAGCAGTACTTC; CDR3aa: CASSQRALGPEQYF
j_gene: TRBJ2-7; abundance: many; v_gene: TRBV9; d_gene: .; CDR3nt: TGTGCCAGCAGCGTAGTGGAGGATGCGACCCACGAGCAGTACTTC; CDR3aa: CASSVVEDATHEQYF
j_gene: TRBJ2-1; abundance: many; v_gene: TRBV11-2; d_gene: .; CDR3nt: TGTGCCAGCAGCTTCGGATTCATCCCTTTCTACAATGAGCAGTTCTTC; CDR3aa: CASSFGFIPFYNEQFF
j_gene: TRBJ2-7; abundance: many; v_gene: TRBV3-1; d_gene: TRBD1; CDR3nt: TGTGCCAGCAGCCAAGACCGGACAGGGGGCTCCTACGAGCAGTACTTC; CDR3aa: CASSQDRTGGSYEQYF
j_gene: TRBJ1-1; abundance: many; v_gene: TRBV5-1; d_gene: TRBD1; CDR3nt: TGCGCCAGCACCTTGGGACAGTCGAACACTGAAGCTTTCTTT; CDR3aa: CASTLGQSNTEAFF
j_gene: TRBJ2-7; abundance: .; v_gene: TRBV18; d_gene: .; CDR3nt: TGTGCCAGCTCACGGACAACCTACGAGCAGTACTTC; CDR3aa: CASSRTTYEQYF
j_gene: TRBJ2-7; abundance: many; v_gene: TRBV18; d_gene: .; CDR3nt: TGTGCCAGCTCACGAGAAAGGGGGAACTACGAGCAGTACTTC; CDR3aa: CASSRERGNYEQYF
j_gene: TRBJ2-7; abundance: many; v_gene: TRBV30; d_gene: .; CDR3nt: TGTGCCTGGAGTAAGGGGGAGGTTTCCTACGAGCAGTACTTC; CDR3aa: CAWSKGEVSYEQYF
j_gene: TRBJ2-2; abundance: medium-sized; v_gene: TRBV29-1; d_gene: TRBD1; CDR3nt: TGCAGCGCCGGGGGGACAGGGCGCTACACCGGGGAGCTGTTTTTT; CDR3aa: CSAGGTGRYTGELFF
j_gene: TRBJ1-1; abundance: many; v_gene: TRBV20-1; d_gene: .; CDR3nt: TGCAGTGCTTATACCAGGAGAGACACTGAAGCTTTCTTT; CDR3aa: CSAYTRRDTEAFF
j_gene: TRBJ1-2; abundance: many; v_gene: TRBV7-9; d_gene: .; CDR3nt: TGTGCCAGCAGCTGGTCAAGCCCAGACAACTATGGCTACACCTTC; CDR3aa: CASSWSSPDNYGYTF
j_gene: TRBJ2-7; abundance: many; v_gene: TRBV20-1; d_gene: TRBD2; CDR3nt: TGCAGTGCTAGAGGTCCTAGCGGGAGATACGAGCAGTACTTC; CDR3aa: CSARGPSGRYEQYF
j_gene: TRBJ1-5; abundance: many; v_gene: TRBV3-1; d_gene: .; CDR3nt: TGTGCCAGCAGCCAAGATTCAATGGACACGGAGCCCCGGCCCCAGCATTTT; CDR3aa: CASSQDSMDTEPRPQHF